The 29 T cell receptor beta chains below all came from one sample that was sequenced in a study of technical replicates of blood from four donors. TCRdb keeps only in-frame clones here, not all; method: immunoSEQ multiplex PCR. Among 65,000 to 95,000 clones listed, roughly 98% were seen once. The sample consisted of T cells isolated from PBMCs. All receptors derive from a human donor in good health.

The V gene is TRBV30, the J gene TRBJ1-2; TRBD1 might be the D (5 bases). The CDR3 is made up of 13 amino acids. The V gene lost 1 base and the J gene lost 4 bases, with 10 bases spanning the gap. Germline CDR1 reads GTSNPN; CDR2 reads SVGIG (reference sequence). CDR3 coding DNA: TGTGCCTGGAGTGCGGGAGGGACCTATGGCTACACCTTC. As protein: CAWSAGGTYGYTF.

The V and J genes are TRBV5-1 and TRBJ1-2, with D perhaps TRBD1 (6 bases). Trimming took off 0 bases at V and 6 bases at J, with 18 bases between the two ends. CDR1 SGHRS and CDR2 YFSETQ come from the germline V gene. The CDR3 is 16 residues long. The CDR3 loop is CASSLEGIGGTHGYTF. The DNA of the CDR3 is TGCGCCAGCAGCTTGGAGGGGATAGGGGGAACCCATGGCTACACCTTC. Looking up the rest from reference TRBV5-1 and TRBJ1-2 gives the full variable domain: KAGVTQTPRYLIKTRGQQVTLSCSPISGHRSVSWYQQTPGQGLQFLFEYFSETQRNKGNFPGRFSGRQFSNSRSEMNVSTLELGDSALYLCASSLEGIGGTHGYTFGSGTRLTVV.

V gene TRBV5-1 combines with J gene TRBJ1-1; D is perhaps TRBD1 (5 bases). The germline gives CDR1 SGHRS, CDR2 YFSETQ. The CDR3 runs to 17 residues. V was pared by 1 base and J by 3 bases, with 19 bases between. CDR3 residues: CASSLNLMASGYTEAFF. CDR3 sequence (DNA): TGCGCCAGCAGCTTGAACTTAATGGCGTCAGGGTACACTGAAGCTTTCTTT.

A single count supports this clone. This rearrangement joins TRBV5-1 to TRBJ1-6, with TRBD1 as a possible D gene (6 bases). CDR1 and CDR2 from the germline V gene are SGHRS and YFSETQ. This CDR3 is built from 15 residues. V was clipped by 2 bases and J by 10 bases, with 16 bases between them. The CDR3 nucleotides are TGCGCCAGCAGCTTAACAGGGAGTGGGGCCTCACCCCTCCACTTT. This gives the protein CASSLTGSGASPLHF. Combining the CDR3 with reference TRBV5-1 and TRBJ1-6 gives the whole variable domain KAGVTQTPRYLIKTRGQQVTLSCSPISGHRSVSWYQQTPGQGLQFLFEYFSETQRNKGNFPGRFSGRQFSNSRSEMNVSTLELGDSALYLCASSLTGSGASPLHFGNGTRLTVT.

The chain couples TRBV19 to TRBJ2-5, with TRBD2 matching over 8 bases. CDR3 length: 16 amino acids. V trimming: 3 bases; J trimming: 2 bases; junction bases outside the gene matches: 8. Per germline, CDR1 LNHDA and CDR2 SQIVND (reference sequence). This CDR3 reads CASSIQRRGGQETQYF. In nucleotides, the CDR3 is TGTGCCAGTAGTATTCAACGACGGGGGGGGCAAGAGACCCAGTACTTC.

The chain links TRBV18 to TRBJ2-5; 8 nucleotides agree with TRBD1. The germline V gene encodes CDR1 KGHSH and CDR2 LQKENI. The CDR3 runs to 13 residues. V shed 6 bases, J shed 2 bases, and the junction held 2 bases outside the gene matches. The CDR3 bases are TGTGCCAGCTCCCGGGACAGGCAAGAGACCCAGTACTTC. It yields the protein CASSRDRQETQYF.

The CDR3: CASSLFTGRNEAFF. CDR3 nucleotides: TGTGCCAGCAGCTTATTTACAGGGCGAAATGAAGCTTTCTTT. V and J are TRBV11-3 and TRBJ1-1; D might be TRBD1 (6 bases). V lost 2 bases, J lost 7 bases, and 14 bases lay in between. Germline V CDR1 and CDR2: SGHNT, YENEEA. The CDR3 spans 14 residues.

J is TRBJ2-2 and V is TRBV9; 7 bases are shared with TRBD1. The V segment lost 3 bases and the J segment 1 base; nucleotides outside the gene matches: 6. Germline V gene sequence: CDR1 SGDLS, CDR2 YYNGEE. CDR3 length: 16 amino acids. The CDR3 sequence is CASSATGAGNTGELFF. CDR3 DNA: TGTGCCAGCAGCGCAACAGGGGCGGGGAACACCGGGGAGCTGTTTTTT. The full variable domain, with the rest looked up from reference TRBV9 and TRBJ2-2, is DSGVTQTPKHLITATGQRVTLRCSPRSGDLSVYWYQQSLDQGLQFLIQYYNGEERAKGNILERFSAQQFPDLHSELNLSSLELGDSALYFCASSATGAGNTGELFFGEGSRLTVL.

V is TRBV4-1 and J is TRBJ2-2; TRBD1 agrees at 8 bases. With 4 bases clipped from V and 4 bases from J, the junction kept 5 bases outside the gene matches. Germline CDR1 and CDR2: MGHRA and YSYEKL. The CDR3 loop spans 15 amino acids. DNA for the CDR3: TGCGCCAGCAGCCGCATACAGGGGGGCACCGGGGAGCTGTTTTTT. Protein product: CASSRIQGGTGELFF.

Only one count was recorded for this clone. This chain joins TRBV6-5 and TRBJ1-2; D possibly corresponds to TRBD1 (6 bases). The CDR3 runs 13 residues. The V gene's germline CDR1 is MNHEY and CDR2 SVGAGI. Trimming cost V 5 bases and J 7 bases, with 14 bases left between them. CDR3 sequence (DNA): TGTGCCAGCAGTCGGCAGGGGAAAGGTGGCTACACCTTC. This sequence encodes CASSRQGKGGYTF.

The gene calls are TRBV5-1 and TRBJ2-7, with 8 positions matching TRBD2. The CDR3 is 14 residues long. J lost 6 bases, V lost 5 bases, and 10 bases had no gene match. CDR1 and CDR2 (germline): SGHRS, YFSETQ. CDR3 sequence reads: CASRLGGTSTEQYF. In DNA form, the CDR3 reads TGCGCCAGCAGACTCGGCGGGACTAGTACCGAGCAGTACTTC.

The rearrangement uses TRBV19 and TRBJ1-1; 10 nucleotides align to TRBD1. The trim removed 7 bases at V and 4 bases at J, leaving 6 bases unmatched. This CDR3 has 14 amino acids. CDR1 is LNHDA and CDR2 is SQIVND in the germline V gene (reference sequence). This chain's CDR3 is CASTPWTGGTEAFF. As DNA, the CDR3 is TGTGCCAGTACCCCATGGACAGGGGGCACTGAAGCTTTCTTT. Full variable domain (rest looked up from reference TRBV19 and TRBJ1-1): DGGITQSPKYLFRKEGQNVTLSCEQNLNHDAMYWYRQDPGQGLRLIYYSQIVNDFQKGDIAEGYSVSREKKESFPLTVTSAQKNPTAFYLCASTPWTGGTEAFFGQGTRLTVV.

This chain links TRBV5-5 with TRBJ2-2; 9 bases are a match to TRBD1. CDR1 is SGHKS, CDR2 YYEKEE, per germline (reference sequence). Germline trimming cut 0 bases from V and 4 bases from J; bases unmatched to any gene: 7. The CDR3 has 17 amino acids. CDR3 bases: TGTGCCAGCAGCTTGGGTCTACAGGGGGCTGGCACCGGGGAGCTGTTTTTT. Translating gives CASSLGLQGAGTGELFF.

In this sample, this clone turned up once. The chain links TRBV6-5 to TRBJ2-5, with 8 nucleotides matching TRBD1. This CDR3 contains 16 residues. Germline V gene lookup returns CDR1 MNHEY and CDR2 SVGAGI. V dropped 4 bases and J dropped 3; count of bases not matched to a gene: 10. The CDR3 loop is CASSSLRGRGEETQYF. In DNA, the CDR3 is TGTGCCAGCAGTTCCCTCAGGGGGCGCGGGGAAGAGACCCAGTACTTC.

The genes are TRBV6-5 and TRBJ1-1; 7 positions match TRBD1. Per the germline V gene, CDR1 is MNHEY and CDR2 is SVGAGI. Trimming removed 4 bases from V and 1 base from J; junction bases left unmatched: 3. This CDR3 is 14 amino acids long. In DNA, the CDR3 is TGTGCCAGCAGTTCTGACAGGGAGAACACTGAAGCTTTCTTT. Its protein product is CASSSDRENTEAFF.

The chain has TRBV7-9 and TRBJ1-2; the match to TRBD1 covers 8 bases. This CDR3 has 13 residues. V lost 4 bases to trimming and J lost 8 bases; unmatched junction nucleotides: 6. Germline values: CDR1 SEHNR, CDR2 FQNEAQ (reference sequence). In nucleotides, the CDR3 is TGTGCCAGCAGCTGGGGACAGGAGGGGGGCTACACCTTC. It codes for CASSWGQEGGYTF.

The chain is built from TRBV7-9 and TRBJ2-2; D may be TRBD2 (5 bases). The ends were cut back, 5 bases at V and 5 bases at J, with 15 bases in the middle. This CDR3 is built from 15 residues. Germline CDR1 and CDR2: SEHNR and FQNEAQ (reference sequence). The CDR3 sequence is CASSIGGSRTGELFF. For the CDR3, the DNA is TGTGCCAGCAGCATCGGAGGATCTAGAACCGGGGAGCTGTTTTTT. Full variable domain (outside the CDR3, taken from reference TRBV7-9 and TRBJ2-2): DTGVSQNPRHKITKRGQNVTFRCDPISEHNRLYWYRQTLGQGPEFLTYFQNEAQLEKSRLLSDRFSAERPKGSFSTLEIQRTEQGDSAMYLCASSIGGSRTGELFFGEGSRLTVL.

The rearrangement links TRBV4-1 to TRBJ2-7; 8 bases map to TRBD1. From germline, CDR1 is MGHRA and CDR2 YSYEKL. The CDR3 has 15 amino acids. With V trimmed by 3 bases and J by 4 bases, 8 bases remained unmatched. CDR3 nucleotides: TGCGCCAGCAGCCACGGTGGACAGGGAACTTACGAGCAGTACTTC. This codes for CASSHGGQGTYEQYF.

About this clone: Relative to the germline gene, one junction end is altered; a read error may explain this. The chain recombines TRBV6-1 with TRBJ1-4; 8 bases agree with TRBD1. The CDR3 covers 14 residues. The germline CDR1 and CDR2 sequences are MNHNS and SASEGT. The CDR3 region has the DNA TGTGCCAGCTGGGGGACAGGTTCTAAGGAAAAACTGTTTTTT. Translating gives CASWGTGSKEKLFF.

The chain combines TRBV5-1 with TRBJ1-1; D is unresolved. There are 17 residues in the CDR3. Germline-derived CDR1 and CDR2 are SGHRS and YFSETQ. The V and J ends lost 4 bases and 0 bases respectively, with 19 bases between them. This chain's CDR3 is CASSLGLYREMNTEAFF. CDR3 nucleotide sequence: TGCGCCAGCAGCCTGGGATTATACAGAGAGATGAACACTGAAGCTTTCTTT.

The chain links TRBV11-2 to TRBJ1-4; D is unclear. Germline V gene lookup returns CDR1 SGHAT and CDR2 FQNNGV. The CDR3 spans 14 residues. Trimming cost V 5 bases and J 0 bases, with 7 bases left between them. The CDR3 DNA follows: TGTGCCAGCAGCCTACTTACAACTAATGAAAAACTGTTTTTT. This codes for CASSLLTTNEKLFF.

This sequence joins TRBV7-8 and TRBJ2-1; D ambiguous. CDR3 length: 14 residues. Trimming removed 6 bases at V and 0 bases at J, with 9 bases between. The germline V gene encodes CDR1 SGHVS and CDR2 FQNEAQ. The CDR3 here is CASSSLSSYNEQFF. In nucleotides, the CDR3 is TGTGCCAGCAGTTCTCTAAGCTCCTACAATGAGCAGTTCTTC.

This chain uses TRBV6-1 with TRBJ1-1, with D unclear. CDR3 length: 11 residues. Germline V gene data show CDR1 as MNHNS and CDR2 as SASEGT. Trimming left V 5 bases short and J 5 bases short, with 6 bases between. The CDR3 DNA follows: TGTGCCAGCAGTTCAGGTACTGAAGCTTTCTTT. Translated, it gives CASSSGTEAFF.

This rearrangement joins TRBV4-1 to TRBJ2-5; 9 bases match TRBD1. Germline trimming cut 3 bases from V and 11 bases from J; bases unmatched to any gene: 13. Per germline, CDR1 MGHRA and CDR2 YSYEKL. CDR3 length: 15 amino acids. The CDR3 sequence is CASSQAPGQGAFQYF. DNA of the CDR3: TGCGCCAGCAGCCAGGCACCGGGACAGGGAGCCTTTCAGTACTTC.

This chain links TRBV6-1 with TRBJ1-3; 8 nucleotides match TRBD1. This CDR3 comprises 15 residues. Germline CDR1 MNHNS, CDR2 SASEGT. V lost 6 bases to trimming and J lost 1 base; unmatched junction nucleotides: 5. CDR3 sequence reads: CASRDRDWSGNTIYF. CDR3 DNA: TGTGCCAGCAGGGACAGGGACTGGTCTGGAAACACCATATATTTT.

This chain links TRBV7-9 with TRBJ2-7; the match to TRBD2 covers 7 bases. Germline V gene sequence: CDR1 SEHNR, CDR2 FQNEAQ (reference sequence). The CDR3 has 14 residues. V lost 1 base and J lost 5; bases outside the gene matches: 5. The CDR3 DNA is TGTGCCAGCAGCTTAGAAGGGAGGGCCGACGAGCAGTACTTC. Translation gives CASSLEGRADEQYF.

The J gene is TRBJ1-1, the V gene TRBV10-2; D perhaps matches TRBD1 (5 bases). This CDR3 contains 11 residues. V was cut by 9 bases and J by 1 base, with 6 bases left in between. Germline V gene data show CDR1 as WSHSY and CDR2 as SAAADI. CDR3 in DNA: TGCGCCAGTACAGGGAACACTGAAGCTTTCTTT. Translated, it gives CASTGNTEAFF.

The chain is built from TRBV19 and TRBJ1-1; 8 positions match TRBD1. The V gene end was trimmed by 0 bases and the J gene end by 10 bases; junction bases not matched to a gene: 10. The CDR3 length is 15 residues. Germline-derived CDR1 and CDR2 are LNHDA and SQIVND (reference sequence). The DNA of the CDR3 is TGTGCCAGTAGTATAGATCTCCCCGGAGGACAGGGAGCTTTCTTT. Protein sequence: CASSIDLPGGQGAFF.

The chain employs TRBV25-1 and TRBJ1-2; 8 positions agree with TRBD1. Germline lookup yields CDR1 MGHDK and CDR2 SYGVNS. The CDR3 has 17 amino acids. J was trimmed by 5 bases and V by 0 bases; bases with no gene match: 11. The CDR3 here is CASSEYGSQGAMYGYTF. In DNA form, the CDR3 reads TGTGCCAGCAGTGAATATGGTAGCCAGGGGGCGATGTATGGCTACACCTTC.